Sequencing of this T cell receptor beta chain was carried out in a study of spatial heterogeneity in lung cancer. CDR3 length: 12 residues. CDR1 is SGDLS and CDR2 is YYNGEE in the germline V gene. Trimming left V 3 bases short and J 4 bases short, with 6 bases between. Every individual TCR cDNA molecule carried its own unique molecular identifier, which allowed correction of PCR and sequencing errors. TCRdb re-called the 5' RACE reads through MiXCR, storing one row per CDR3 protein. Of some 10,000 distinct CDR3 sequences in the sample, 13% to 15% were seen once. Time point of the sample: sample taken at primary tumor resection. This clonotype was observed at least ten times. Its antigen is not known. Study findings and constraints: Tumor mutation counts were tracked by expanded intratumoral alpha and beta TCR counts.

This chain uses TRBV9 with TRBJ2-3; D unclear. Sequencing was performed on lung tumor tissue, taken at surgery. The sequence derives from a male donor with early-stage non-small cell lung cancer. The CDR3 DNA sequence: TGTGCCAGCAGCGCGTTCGCAGATACGCAGTATTTT. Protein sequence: CASSAFADTQYF.